Presented here are 2 T cell receptor beta chains from one specimen sequenced in a study of cytomegalovirus exposure and HLA in healthy donors. Vbeta (60) and Jbeta (13) primers were used in the PCR. Profiling relied on immunoSEQ multiplex PCR, and the TCRdb table lists in-frame clones only, not all of them. The sample yields under 150,000 clones, more than 80% seen once. Source material: PBMCs. These receptors were collected from a male donor in good health and CMV-seronegative.

CDR3 residues: CASSIGGWSDEQYF. Here the CDR3 DNA reads TGTGCCAGTAGTATAGGAGGGTGGTCGGACGAGCAGTACTTC. This chain uses TRBV19 with TRBJ2-7; D perhaps matches TRBD2 (5 bases). V lost 1 base, J lost 5 bases, and 12 bases lay in between. The germline gives CDR1 LNHDA, CDR2 SQIVND (reference sequence). The CDR3 length is 14 residues. The full variable domain, its missing parts supplied by reference TRBV19 and TRBJ2-7, is DGGITQSPKYLFRKEGQNVTLSCEQNLNHDAMYWYRQDPGQGLRLIYYSQIVNDFQKGDIAEGYSVSREKKESFPLTVTSAQKNPTAFYLCASSIGGWSDEQYFGPGTRLTVT.

V usage is TRBV9 and J usage is TRBJ1-1; D gene unclear. CDR1 is SGDLS, CDR2 YYNGEE, per germline. The CDR3 runs 14 residues. V shed 2 bases and J shed 1 base, with 9 bases lying between them. The CDR3 DNA reads TGTGCCAGCAGCGTCGGGTTAGGGAACACTGAAGCTTTCTTT. As protein: CASSVGLGNTEAFF. The complete variable domain, with remaining parts taken from reference TRBV9 and TRBJ1-1, reads DSGVTQTPKHLITATGQRVTLRCSPRSGDLSVYWYQQSLDQGLQFLIQYYNGEERAKGNILERFSAQQFPDLHSELNLSSLELGDSALYFCASSVGLGNTEAFFGQGTRLTVV.